These T cell receptor beta chains were read from a single sample in a study of T cell changes during pregnancy in multiple sclerosis. The assay was immunoSEQ multiplex PCR, and TCRdb's table has in-frame clones only and misses some. The table records approximately 88,000 clones, about 94% of them present only once. The sequenced sample was peripheral blood, obtained in the third trimester of pregnancy. The receptor source for this set is a female donor with multiple sclerosis, enrolled in a pregnancy study. Each CDR3 is given with its conserved first and last residue. D genes are given only for firm matches. A row's size may be missing; if present it is once, few, many or a size class.

V	size	J	D	CDR3	DNA
TRBV6-6	-	TRBJ2-7	-	CASSPHYEQYF	TGTGCCAGCAGTCCACACTACGAGCAGTACTTC
TRBV6-5	-	TRBJ1-2	TRBD1	CASSYGTADYGYTF	TGTGCCAGCAGTTACGGGACAGCTGACTATGGCTACACCTTC
TRBV30	once	TRBJ1-2	-	CAWSEAVILAYTF	TGTGCCTGGAGTGAAGCCGTAATACTCGCCTACACCTTC
TRBV28	-	TRBJ2-3	TRBD2	CASSLPLAGTDTQYF	TGTGCCAGCAGTTTACCCCTAGCGGGGACAGATACGCAGTATTTT
TRBV4-3	-	TRBJ2-7	TRBD2	CASSQDWTSGSYEQYF	TGCGCCAGCAGCCAAGATTGGACTAGCGGGAGCTACGAGCAGTACTTC
TRBV5-6	-	TRBJ2-7	-	CASSPDGVSYEQYF	TGTGCCAGCAGCCCGGACGGGGTCTCCTACGAGCAGTACTTC
TRBV5-4	-	TRBJ2-1	-	CASSQAGYNEQFF	TGTGCCAGCAGCCAAGCAGGGTACAATGAGCAGTTCTTC
TRBV27	-	TRBJ2-2	TRBD2	CASSFVSGSPGELFF	TGTGCCAGCAGTTTTGTTAGCGGGAGCCCCGGGGAGCTGTTTTTT
TRBV6-1	-	TRBJ2-5	TRBD2	CASGTSGRIPQYF	TGTGCCAGCGGGACTAGCGGGAGGATCCCCCAGTACTTC
TRBV19	-	TRBJ2-7	TRBD2	CASSILFPGGLSEQYF	TGTGCCAGTAGTATCCTGTTTCCGGGAGGTCTCTCCGAGCAGTACTTC
TRBV10-3	-	TRBJ2-2	TRBD2	CAISEGLAEYTGELFF	TGTGCCATCAGTGAAGGACTAGCGGAGTACACCGGGGAGCTGTTTTTT
TRBV19	-	TRBJ1-2	TRBD1	CASTSLRQGPSRGYTF	TGTGCCAGTACCTCCCTCCGACAGGGACCATCTAGGGGCTACACCTTC
TRBV15	-	TRBJ2-7	TRBD2	CATSREAGGTYEQYF	TGTGCCACCAGCAGAGAGGCGGGAGGAACCTACGAGCAGTACTTC
TRBV19	-	TRBJ2-1	TRBD2	CASNGLAGGKSSYNEQFF	TGTGCCAGTAACGGACTAGCGGGAGGGAAAAGCTCCTACAATGAGCAGTTCTTC
TRBV6-5	-	TRBJ2-7	TRBD2	CASSWTSGRGEQYF	TGTGCCAGCAGTTGGACTAGCGGGAGAGGGGAGCAGTACTTC